This T cell receptor beta chain originates from a study of cytomegalovirus exposure and HLA in healthy donors. The germline V and J ends were trimmed by 2 bases and 4 bases, with 9 bases remaining between them. The CDR3 extends over 14 amino acids. The germline V gene encodes CDR1 PRHDT and CDR2 FYEKMQ (reference sequence). With 60 Vbeta and 13 Jbeta primers, the PCR was carried out. Some clones are missing from TCRdb's copy, which holds only in-frame ones; the method was immunoSEQ multiplex PCR. The top ten clones hold approximately 2.5% of a sample with 120,000 or so clones, about 83% of them seen once.

The source of this sequence is a middle-aged woman in good health and CMV-seropositive. This sequence joins TRBV13 and TRBJ2-1; no clear D. The sample consisted of PBMCs. The CDR3 reads CASSLPGRYNEQFF. CDR3 DNA: TGTGCCAGCAGCTTACCAGGCAGATACAATGAGCAGTTCTTC. The variable domain in full, with the rest retrieved from reference TRBV13 and TRBJ2-1, is AAGVIQSPRHLIKEKRETATLKCYPIPRHDTVYWYQQGPGQDPQFLISFYEKMQSDKGSIPDRFSAQQFSDYHSELNMSSLELGDSALYFCASSLPGRYNEQFFGPGTRLTVL.